These T cell receptor beta chains were read from a single sample in a study of blood T cells in healthy people across ages. TCRdb analysed the 5' RACE reads with MiXCR anew, one entry per CDR3 protein. Of around 1,500,000 distinct CDR3 sequences listed, approximately 30% are singletons. The material sequenced was blood. The receptors were sampled from a woman aged 25 to 39 in good health. Each CDR3 is given with its conserved first and last residue. Each record gives: D gene, CDR3 length, J gene, V gene, clone size, CDR3 DNA, CDR3 protein. D genes are given only for firm matches. Clone size appears in some rows only: once, few, many, or a class for an expanded clone.

- | 13 | TRBJ2-3 | TRBV20-1 | few | TGCAGTGCTAGCCCTATGGCAGGGGATACGCAGTATTTT | CSASPMAGDTQYF
- | 14 | TRBJ2-7 | TRBV9 | few | TGTACCAGCAGCGCCCGGGACTCTTGGGACGAGCAGTACTTC | CTSSARDSWDEQYF
- | 15 | TRBJ2-3 | TRBV12-3/TRBV12-4 | - | TGTGCCAGCAGTCCTCGTAGTTGGCGCACAGATACGCAGTATTTT | CASSPRSWRTDTQYF
TRBD2 | 17 | TRBJ2-1 | TRBV7-2 | once | TGTGCCAGCAGCTCTCCGGGACTAGCGGGGGGGCGGAATGAGCAGTTCTTC | CASSSPGLAGGRNEQFF
TRBD1 | 12 | TRBJ2-5 | TRBV29-1 | many | TGCAGCCTACAGGGGGTAGGGGAGACCCAGTACTTC | CSLQGVGETQYF
TRBD1 | 13 | TRBJ2-7 | TRBV20-1 | few | TGCAGTGCCGTAAGGACAGGGGGCAACGAGCAGTACTTC | CSAVRTGGNEQYF
- | 13 | TRBJ1-2 | TRBV12-3/TRBV12-4 | many | TGTGCCAGCAGACGGGGGCGCGACTATGGCTACACCTTC | CASRRGRDYGYTF
- | 16 | TRBJ1-2 | TRBV10-3 | - | TGTGCCATCAGCAATTTAGGGTCTAGGGGTAACTATGGCTACACCTTC | CAISNLGSRGNYGYTF
- | 13 | TRBJ1-1 | TRBV6-5 | many | TGTGCCAGCAGTTACGAGGGGAACACTGAAGCTTTCTTT | CASSYEGNTEAFF
- | 16 | TRBJ2-1 | TRBV2 | few | TGTGCCAGCAGTGACTCCCCGCGGCGGGGATACAATGAGCAGTTCTTC | CASSDSPRRGYNEQFF
TRBD1 | 13 | TRBJ2-4 | TRBV30 | - | TGCGCCTGGAGATCAGGGGGCTTGAACATTCAGTACTTC | CAWRSGGLNIQYF
TRBD1 | 15 | TRBJ2-5 | TRBV12-3/TRBV12-4 | - | TGTGCCAGCGCCGCACGCAGGGACAGACTGGAGACCCAGTACTTC | CASAARRDRLETQYF
- | 13 | TRBJ2-3 | TRBV4-3 | - | TGCGCCAGCAGCCAAGGGACTCAATACGGGCAGTATTTT | CASSQGTQYGQYF
- | 13 | TRBJ2-2 | TRBV29-1 | few | TGCAGCGCCGATCGACGGAACACCGGGGAGCTGTTTTTT | CSADRRNTGELFF
- | 17 | TRBJ2-4 | TRBV2 | few | TGTGCCAGCAGGTATACCAACTACAGGGCGACCAAAAACATTCAGTACTTC | CASRYTNYRATKNIQYF
TRBD1 | 16 | TRBJ2-1 | TRBV4-2 | - | TGTGCCAGCAGCCAAAAACAGGGGAGCTCCTACAATGAGCAGTTCTTC | CASSQKQGSSYNEQFF
TRBD1 | 13 | TRBJ1-5 | TRBV10-2 | many | TGCGCCAGCAGCGCCGGACAGGGCCAGCCCCAGCATTTT | CASSAGQGQPQHF
- | 14 | TRBJ1-1 | TRBV7-8 | - | TGTGCCAGCAGCTTACGGACGCGGGACACTGAAGCTTTCTTT | CASSLRTRDTEAFF